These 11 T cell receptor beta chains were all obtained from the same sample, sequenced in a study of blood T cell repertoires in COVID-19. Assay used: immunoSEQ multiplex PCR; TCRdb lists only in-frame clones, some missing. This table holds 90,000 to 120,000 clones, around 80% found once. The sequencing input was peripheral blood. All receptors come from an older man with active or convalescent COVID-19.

The CDR3 is CASSLEGETEAFF. Here the CDR3 DNA reads TGTGCCAGCAGCTTAGAGGGTGAGACTGAAGCTTTCTTT. This chain joins TRBV7-3 and TRBJ1-1; D gene uncertain. The CDR3 runs 13 residues. V lost 2 bases, J lost 5 bases, and 9 bases lay in between. CDR1 is SGHTA, CDR2 FQGTGA, per germline.

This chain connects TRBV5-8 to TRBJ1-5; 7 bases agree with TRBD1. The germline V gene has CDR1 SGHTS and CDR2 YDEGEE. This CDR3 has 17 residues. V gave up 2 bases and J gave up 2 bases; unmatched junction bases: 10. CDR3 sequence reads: CASSFRQGSIGNQPQHF. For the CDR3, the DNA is TGTGCCAGCAGCTTCAGACAGGGCTCGATCGGCAATCAGCCCCAGCATTTT.

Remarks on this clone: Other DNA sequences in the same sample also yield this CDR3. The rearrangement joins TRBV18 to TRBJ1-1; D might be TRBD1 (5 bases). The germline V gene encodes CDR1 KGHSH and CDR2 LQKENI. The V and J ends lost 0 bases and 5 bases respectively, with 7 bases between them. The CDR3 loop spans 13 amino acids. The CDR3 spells CASSPPGRTEAFF. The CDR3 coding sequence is TGTGCCAGCTCACCACCGGGGCGGACTGAAGCTTTCTTT.

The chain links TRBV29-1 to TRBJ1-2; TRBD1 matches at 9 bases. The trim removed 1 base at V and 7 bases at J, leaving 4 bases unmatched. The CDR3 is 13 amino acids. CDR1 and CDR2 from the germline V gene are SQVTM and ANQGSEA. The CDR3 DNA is TGCAGCGTTGAAGGGGACAGGGAGGGTGGCTACACCTTC. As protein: CSVEGDREGGYTF. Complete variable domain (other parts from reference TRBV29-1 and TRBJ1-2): SAVISQKPSRDICQRGTSLTIQCQVDSQVTMMFWYRQQPGQSLTLIATANQGSEATYESGFVIDKFPISRPNLTFSTLTVSNMSPEDSSIYLCSVEGDREGGYTFGSGTRLTVV.

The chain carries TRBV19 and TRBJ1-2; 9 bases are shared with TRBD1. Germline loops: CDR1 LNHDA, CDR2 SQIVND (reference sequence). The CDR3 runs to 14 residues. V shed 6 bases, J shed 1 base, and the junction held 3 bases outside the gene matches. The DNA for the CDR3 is TGTGCCAGTAGGCGGACAGGGGTTAACTATGGCTACACCTTC. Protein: CASRRTGVNYGYTF.

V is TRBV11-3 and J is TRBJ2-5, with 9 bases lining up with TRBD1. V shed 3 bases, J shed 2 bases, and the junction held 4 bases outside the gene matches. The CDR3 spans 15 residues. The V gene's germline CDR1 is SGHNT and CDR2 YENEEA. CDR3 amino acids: CASSLGQGEQETQYF. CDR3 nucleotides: TGTGCCAGCAGCTTGGGACAGGGAGAACAAGAGACCCAGTACTTC. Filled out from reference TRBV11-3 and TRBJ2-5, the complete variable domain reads EAGVVQSPRYKIIEKKQPVAFWCNPISGHNTLYWYLQNLGQGPELLIRYENEEAVDDSQLPKDRFSAERLKGVDSTLKIQPAELGDSAVYLCASSLGQGEQETQYFGPGTRLLVL.

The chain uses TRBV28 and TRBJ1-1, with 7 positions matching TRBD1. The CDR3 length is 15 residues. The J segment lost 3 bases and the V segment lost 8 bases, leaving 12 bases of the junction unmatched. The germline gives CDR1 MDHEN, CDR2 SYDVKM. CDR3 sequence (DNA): TGTGCCAGCCACAGGGGTACATCATGGTACACTGAAGCTTTCTTT. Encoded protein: CASHRGTSWYTEAFF.

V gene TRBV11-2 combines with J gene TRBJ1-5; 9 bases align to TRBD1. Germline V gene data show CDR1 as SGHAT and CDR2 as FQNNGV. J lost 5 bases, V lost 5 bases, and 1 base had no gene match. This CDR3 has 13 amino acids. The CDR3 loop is CASSRQGDQPQHF. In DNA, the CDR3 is TGTGCCAGCAGCCGACAGGGGGATCAGCCCCAGCATTTT.

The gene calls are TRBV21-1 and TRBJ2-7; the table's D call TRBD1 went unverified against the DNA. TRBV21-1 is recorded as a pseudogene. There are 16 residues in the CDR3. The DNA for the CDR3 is TGTGCCAGCAGCAAAGCGGAACAGGGGGACACCTACGAGCAGTACTTC. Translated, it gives CASSKAEQGDTYEQYF.

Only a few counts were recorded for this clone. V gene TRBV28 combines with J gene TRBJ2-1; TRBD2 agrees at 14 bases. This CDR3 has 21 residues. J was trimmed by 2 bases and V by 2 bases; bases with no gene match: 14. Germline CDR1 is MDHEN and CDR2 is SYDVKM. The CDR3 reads CASSLIGTGTSGSKAYNEQFF. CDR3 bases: TGTGCCAGCAGTTTAATTGGAACAGGGACTAGCGGGAGTAAGGCCTACAATGAGCAGTTCTTC.

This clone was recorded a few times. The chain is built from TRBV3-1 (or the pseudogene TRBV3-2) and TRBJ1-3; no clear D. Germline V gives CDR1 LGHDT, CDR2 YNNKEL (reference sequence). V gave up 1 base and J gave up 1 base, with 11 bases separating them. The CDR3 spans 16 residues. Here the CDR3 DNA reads TGTGCCAGCAGCCAAGGGAGTCAGTCTTCTGGAAACACCATATATTTT. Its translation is CASSQGSQSSGNTIYF.